Listed below are T cell receptor beta chains from one sample, sequenced in a study of T cell responses to AZD1222 COVID-19 vaccine. Produced via immunoSEQ multiplex PCR; TCRdb's table is partial and in-frame only. The data hold 180,000 or so clones, with about 91% observed a single time. The specimen comprised peripheral blood, sampled 28 days after the second AZD1222 dose. The receptors were gathered from an adult who received the AZD1222 COVID-19 vaccine. The CDR3 runs from the conserved cysteine through the conserved F or W. D genes are given only for firm matches. Clone size is not always given. Where it is, it says once, few, many or a class for expanded clones.

j_gene	v_gene	d_gene	abundance	CDR3aa	CDR3nt
TRBJ2-2	TRBV12-5	TRBD1	once	CASAPRTGNTGELFF	TGTGCTAGTGCCCCCAGGACAGGGAACACCGGGGAGCTGTTTTTT
TRBJ1-4	TRBV10-3	-	-	CAISDGGAATNEKLFF	TGTGCCATCAGTGACGGTGGGGCAGCAACTAATGAAAAACTGTTTTTT
TRBJ2-5	TRBV6-4	TRBD2	-	CASSPSGSQETQYF	TGTGCCAGCAGCCCTAGCGGATCCCAAGAGACCCAGTACTTC
TRBJ2-5	TRBV2	TRBD1	-	CASNSPRQGAETQYF	TGTGCCAGCAACTCTCCTCGACAGGGTGCGGAGACCCAGTACTTC
TRBJ2-3	TRBV18	TRBD2	-	CASSTLAGPTDTQYF	TGTGCCAGCTCAACTCTAGCGGGGCCCACAGATACGCAGTATTTT
TRBJ1-4	TRBV2	TRBD1	-	CASSEAGTGGGEKLFF	TGTGCCAGCAGTGAAGCAGGGACAGGGGGGGGCGAAAAACTGTTTTTT
TRBJ2-5	TRBV4-1	-	-	CASSRTRLETQYF	TGCGCCAGCAGCCGCACAAGACTGGAGACCCAGTACTTC
TRBJ1-1	TRBV9	-	-	CASSSEGWTEAFF	TGTGCCAGCAGCTCAGAGGGATGGACTGAAGCTTTCTTT
TRBJ1-5	TRBV18	-	-	CASSPGGGGNQPQHF	TGTGCCAGCTCCCCCGGGGGGGGCGGCAATCAGCCCCAGCATTTT
TRBJ1-1	TRBV5-6	-	-	CASSLAGRLNTEAFF	TGTGCCAGCAGCTTGGCCGGGAGACTGAACACTGAAGCTTTCTTT
TRBJ1-4	TRBV19	-	once	CASSPIGAGRNEKLFF	TGTGCCAGTAGTCCCATCGGGGCGGGGAGGAATGAAAAACTGTTTTTT
TRBJ1-5	TRBV6-5	TRBD1	-	CASRSGQLRNQPQHF	TGTGCCAGCAGATCGGGACAGTTACGCAATCAGCCCCAGCATTTT
TRBJ2-1	TRBV4-2	TRBD2	-	CASSQNGGRYYNEQFF	TGTGCCAGCAGCCAAAACGGGGGGAGATACTACAATGAGCAGTTCTTC
TRBJ2-5	TRBV15	-	-	CATSAVRVFQETQYF	TGTGCCACCAGCGCGGTCAGGGTATTCCAAGAGACCCAGTACTTC
TRBJ1-1	TRBV5-1	TRBD1	-	CASSSGQGGTEAFF	TGCGCCAGCAGCTCGGGACAGGGGGGCACTGAAGCTTTCTTT
TRBJ2-7	TRBV2	-	-	CASSPRDGGSYEQYF	TGTGCCAGCAGTCCACGGGATGGAGGGAGCTACGAGCAGTACTTC
TRBJ1-2	TRBV6-5	-	-	CASNPLQTNYGYTF	TGTGCCAGCAACCCTCTCCAGACTAACTATGGCTACACCTTC
TRBJ2-2	TRBV7-9	TRBD2	once	CASSSYGGANTGELFF	TGTGCCAGCAGCAGCTACGGGGGGGCGAACACCGGGGAGCTGTTTTTT
TRBJ1-2	TRBV9	TRBD1	-	CASSAGGQGRSGYTF	TGTGCCAGCAGCGCCGGGGGACAGGGTCGATCTGGCTACACCTTC
TRBJ1-4	TRBV15	-	-	CATSRLRSGPTNEKLFF	TGTGCCACCAGCCGACTCCGCTCAGGACCAACTAATGAAAAACTGTTTTTT
TRBJ1-2	TRBV13	TRBD1	-	CASSQRRTGNYGYTF	TGTGCCAGCAGCCAGCGCCGGACAGGGAACTATGGCTACACCTTC
TRBJ1-2	TRBV18	-	-	CASSPSGVGYGYTF	TGTGCCAGCTCACCTAGCGGAGTCGGCTATGGCTACACCTTC
TRBJ1-2	TRBV7-9	-	-	CASSLRSPSEGGYTF	TGTGCCAGCAGCTTAAGATCACCTTCGGAGGGTGGCTACACCTTC
TRBJ1-1	TRBV20-1	-	-	CSASLATEAFF	TGCAGTGCTAGTCTGGCAACTGAAGCTTTCTTT
TRBJ2-5	TRBV7-7	TRBD2	-	CASSSSGLEGTQYF	TGTGCTAGCAGCTCCTCGGGACTAGAGGGGACCCAGTACTTC
TRBJ2-1	TRBV2	TRBD2	-	CASSGKGLALYNEQFF	TGTGCCAGCAGTGGGAAGGGACTAGCGCTTTACAATGAGCAGTTCTTC
TRBJ1-2	TRBV19	-	-	CASSIDLWGSNYGYTF	TGTGCCAGTAGTATAGATCTTTGGGGGAGCAACTATGGCTACACCTTC
TRBJ2-1	TRBV7-3	-	-	CASSLDSYNEQFF	TGTGCCAGCAGCCTCGACAGTTACAATGAGCAGTTCTTC
TRBJ2-7	TRBV11-2	-	-	CASSLRPGSYEQYF	TGTGCCAGCAGCTTAAGACCGGGCTCCTACGAGCAGTACTTC
TRBJ2-2	TRBV3-1/TRBV3-2	-	once	CASSQVSGSNTGELFF	TGTGCCAGCAGCCAAGTTAGTGGATCGAACACCGGGGAGCTGTTTTTT
TRBJ2-7	TRBV12-3/TRBV12-4	TRBD1	-	CASSRDSYEQYF	TGTGCCAGCAGTCGGGACAGCTACGAGCAGTACTTC
TRBJ2-1	TRBV5-5	TRBD2	-	CASSLGLAGRNEQFF	TGTGCCAGCAGCCTAGGACTAGCGGGGCGTAATGAGCAGTTCTTC
TRBJ1-2	TRBV5-8	-	-	CASSVGGANYGYTF	TGTGCCAGCAGCGTCGGGGGGGCGAACTATGGCTACACCTTC
TRBJ2-7	TRBV5-1	-	-	CASSPGGRQGLYEQYF	TGCGCCAGCAGCCCGGGGGGGAGACAGGGCCTCTACGAGCAGTACTTC
TRBJ1-2	TRBV18	TRBD1	-	CASSPPSGQAYGYTF	TGTGCCAGCTCACCACCTTCGGGACAGGCCTATGGCTACACCTTC
TRBJ2-2	TRBV18	-	-	CASSPNYGQITGELFF	TGTGCCAGCTCACCTAACTACGGACAGATCACCGGGGAGCTGTTTTTT
TRBJ2-3	TRBV9	TRBD2	-	CASSAAPSGGGTDTQYF	TGTGCCAGCAGCGCCGCTCCCTCGGGGGGGGGCACAGATACGCAGTATTTT
TRBJ2-7	TRBV4-2	TRBD2	-	CASSQEDYREGSYEQYF	TGTGCCAGCAGCCAAGAGGATTACCGGGAGGGCTCCTACGAGCAGTACTTC
TRBJ2-1	TRBV5-4	-	-	CASSPALGQTINEQFF	TGTGCCAGCAGCCCGGCCCTGGGACAAACCATCAATGAGCAGTTCTTC
TRBJ1-2	TRBV28	-	once	CASSLGQGHTTNYGYTF	TGTGCCAGCAGTCTGGGGCAGGGGCACACCACCAACTATGGCTACACCTTC
TRBJ2-1	TRBV7-2	TRBD1	-	CASSLVGQGADEQFF	TGTGCCAGCAGCTTAGTCGGGCAGGGGGCCGATGAGCAGTTCTTC
TRBJ1-2	TRBV6-2/TRBV6-3	-	-	CASSSDSKNGYTF	TGTGCCAGCAGCTCAGACAGCAAGAATGGCTACACCTTC
TRBJ1-2	TRBV6-5	TRBD1	-	CASSYPGQGENYGYTF	TGTGCCAGCAGTTACCCGGGACAGGGGGAAAACTATGGCTACACCTTC
TRBJ1-2	TRBV7-2	TRBD1	once	CASNLGQDYGYTF	TGTGCCAGCAACCTGGGACAGGACTATGGCTACACCTTC
TRBJ1-6	TRBV30	TRBD1	once	CALKQGIYNSPLHF	TGTGCCTTGAAACAGGGGATTTATAATTCACCCCTCCACTTT
TRBJ1-4	TRBV30	-	once	CAWSVTDFNEKLFF	TGTGCCTGGAGTGTAACGGATTTTAATGAAAAACTGTTTTTT
TRBJ1-2	TRBV6-1	-	few	CASSEVVSGRVDVYGYTF	TGTGCCAGCAGTGAAGTGGTTAGTGGTAGGGTTGACGTCTATGGCTACACCTTC
TRBJ1-5	TRBV3-1/TRBV3-2	-	few	CASSHGRGSNQPQHF	TGTGCCAGCAGCCACGGCAGGGGCAGCAATCAGCCCCAGCATTTT
TRBJ1-6	TRBV28	-	-	CASDGRSSYNSPLHF	TGTGCCAGCGACGGGAGAAGCTCCTATAATTCACCCCTCCACTTT
TRBJ1-3	TRBV30	-	-	CAWSRRSGNTIYF	TGTGCCTGGAGTCGCAGATCTGGAAACACCATATATTTT
TRBJ1-4	TRBV2	-	-	CASSEGQGYNEKLFF	TGTGCCAGCAGTGAGGGCCAGGGATATAATGAAAAACTGTTTTTT
TRBJ2-2	TRBV3-1/TRBV3-2	TRBD2	-	CASSPSSGGAAGELFF	TGTGCCAGCAGCCCCTCTAGCGGGGGGGCCGCCGGGGAGCTGTTTTTT
TRBJ1-6	TRBV19	-	-	CASAPRGNSPLHF	TGTGCCTCCGCGCCCAGGGGAAATTCACCCCTCCACTTT